This T cell receptor (beta chain) was observed in a study of T cell repertoires in cytomegalovirus infection. Across the whole study: Recently identified HLA-C-restricted CMV epitopes were among the peptides used.

Broader study findings: Dominating the ex vivo response were TCR beta clonotypes that were CMV-specific and HLA-C-restricted.

V lost 0 bases and J 5 bases, leaving 14 bases between the germline ends. CDR3 length: 16 residues. The germline V gene has CDR1 LGHNA and CDR2 YSLEER. This clonotype occurred a few times. Its antigen is currently unknown. TCRdb analysed the reads with MiXCR anew, one entry per CDR3 protein. The sample lists hundreds of thousands of distinct CDR3 sequences; approximately 31% were seen once. The V call is TRBV4-3, the J call TRBJ2-1; D might be TRBD2 (6 bases). The clonotype was recovered from a human donor in good health (CMV status not recorded). Some clones in this sample may be carry-over from other donors' samples. The input for sequencing was cultured CD8+ T cells from PBMCs, taken from culture after CMV antigen stimulation. The CDR3 region has the DNA TGCGCCAGCAGCCAAGAGCTGGGTAGCGGAAACAATGAGCAGTTCTTC. It encodes CASSQELGSGNNEQFF.